This T cell receptor beta chain was sequenced for a study of OX40 agonist ivuxolimab in advanced cancers. The ends were cut back, 0 bases at V and 0 bases at J, with 7 bases in the middle. Germline loops: CDR1 SGHRS, CDR2 YFSETQ. The CDR3 covers 15 residues. The method was immunoSEQ multiplex PCR; TCRdb's version includes in-frame clones alone and lacks a portion of them. The sample shows over 150,000 clones, around 94% of them seen only once. The sample consisted of CD4+ or CD8+ T cells sorted from blood, taken in a trial of the OX40 agonist ivuxolimab. The TCR originated in an adult with an advanced solid tumor such as melanoma, head and neck, liver or kidney cancer. The chain employs TRBV5-1 and TRBJ1-3; D unresolved. The CDR3 DNA sequence: TGCGCCAGCAGCTTGGGGCAGAGCTCTGGAAACACCATATATTTT. Its translation: CASSLGQSSGNTIYF.